The 32 T cell receptor beta chains listed next were all sequenced from one sample in a study of blood T cells in healthy people across ages. The second PCR ran roughly 7 to 12 cycles with a sample-barcoded 5' primer and J-beta primers. In TCRdb, the 5' RACE reads were re-called with MiXCR into one record per CDR3 protein. The data hold some 1.4 million distinct CDR3 sequences, with roughly 40% observed a single time. The sequencing input was blood. All receptors derive from a woman under 30 in good health.

The chain couples TRBV12-5 to TRBJ2-2, with 8 bases lining up with TRBD1. Trimming removed 7 bases from V and 4 bases from J; junction bases left unmatched: 5. Germline loops: CDR1 LGHNT, CDR2 FRNRAP. This CDR3 is 14 amino acids long. CDR3 coding DNA: TGTGCTAGTGAGGGACAGGCGTTCACCGGGGAGCTGTTTTTT. Translating gives CASEGQAFTGELFF. The full variable domain, rest sourced from reference TRBV12-5 and TRBJ2-2, is DARVTQTPRHKVTEMGQEVTMRCQPILGHNTVFWYRQTMMQGLELLAYFRNRAPLDDSGMPKDRFSAEMPDATLATLKIQPSEPRDSAVYFCASEGQAFTGELFFGEGSRLTVL.

In this sample, this clonotype turned up a few times. V usage is TRBV28 and J usage is TRBJ2-1; 12 bases are a match to TRBD2. The CDR3 length is 14 residues. Germline assignment: CDR1 MDHEN and CDR2 SYDVKM. Trimming cost V 1 base and J 9 bases; bases outside gene matches: 1. The DNA for the CDR3 is TGTGCCAGCAGTTTATTACTAGCGGGAGGTGAGCAGTTCTTC. It codes for CASSLLLAGGEQFF. The full variable domain, rest sourced from reference TRBV28 and TRBJ2-1, is DVKVTQSSRYLVKRTGEKVFLECVQDMDHENMFWYRQDPGLGLRLIYFSYDVKMKEKGDIPEGYSVSREKKERFSLILESASTNQTSMYLCASSLLLAGGEQFFGPGTRLTVL.

The rearrangement joins TRBV12-3 or TRBV12-4 to TRBJ2-1; 10 bases fit TRBD1. The CDR3 is 17 residues long. Trimming removed 4 bases from V and 7 bases from J; junction bases left unmatched: 13. The CDR3 sequence: CASSYSRDRGRQNEQFF. Here the CDR3 DNA reads TGTGCCAGCAGTTATAGCCGGGACAGGGGACGACAGAATGAGCAGTTCTTC.

The chain links TRBV3-1 to TRBJ2-4, with 10 nucleotides matching TRBD1. Matching the DNA end better, TRBJ2-7 makes the J call doubtful. Germline CDR1 LGHDT, CDR2 YNNKEL (reference sequence). This CDR3 contains 15 residues. The CDR3, as DNA: TGTGCCAGCAGCCAAAGGGACAGGGGTCGGGACGAGCAGTACTTC. Encoded protein: CASSQRDRGRDEQYF.

This clonotype was recorded many times. This rearrangement joins TRBV12-3 or TRBV12-4 to TRBJ2-3, with D unresolved. The CDR3 consists of 13 residues. The germline V and J ends were trimmed by 5 bases and 0 bases, with 6 bases remaining between them. CDR3 sequence: CASSNPSTDTQYF. The CDR3 DNA is TGTGCCAGCAGTAACCCTAGCACAGATACGCAGTATTTT.

This rearrangement joins TRBV12-3 or TRBV12-4 to TRBJ2-7; TRBD1 aligns across 8 bases. V shed 5 bases and J 0 bases; nucleotides not matched to a gene: 9. This CDR3 is 16 amino acids long. The CDR3, as DNA: TGTGCCAGCAGTCCCAGGGGGCTGGGAAGCTCCTACGAGCAGTACTTC. Translated, it gives CASSPRGLGSSYEQYF.

The gene calls are TRBV23-1 and TRBJ2-1; tentatively, D is TRBD1 or TRBD2 (5 bases each). TRBV23-1 is reported as an ORF; its role is uncertain. The CDR3 covers 18 residues. The V and J ends lost 6 bases and 2 bases respectively, with 23 bases between them. CDR3: CASSHICWDPETYNEQFF. The CDR3 nucleotides are TGCGCCAGCAGCCACATATGTTGGGACCCTGAGACCTACAATGAGCAGTTCTTC.

The gene calls are TRBV28 and TRBJ2-7; no reliable D call. Trimming shortened V by 6 bases and J by 7 bases, and 22 bases separated the two germline ends. The germline V gene has CDR1 MDHEN and CDR2 SYDVKM. This CDR3 has 15 residues. CDR3: CASSFKGRVYNEQYF. The DNA for the CDR3 is TGTGCCAGCAGCTTCAAAGGACGGGTCTACAATGAGCAGTACTTC. The full variable domain, completed using reference TRBV28 and TRBJ2-7, is DVKVTQSSRYLVKRTGEKVFLECVQDMDHENMFWYRQDPGLGLRLIYFSYDVKMKEKGDIPEGYSVSREKKERFSLILESASTNQTSMYLCASSFKGRVYNEQYFGPGTRLTVT.

This clonotype was seen repeatedly, ten times or more. V and J are TRBV7-2 and TRBJ1-2; no firm D call. Germline CDR1 is SGHTA and CDR2 is FQGNSA. V lost 3 bases, J lost 4 bases, and 15 bases lay in between. This CDR3 spans 15 amino acids. CDR3 coding DNA: TGTGCCAGCAGCTTGATGCGGCACACTTTCTATGGCTACACCTTC. This codes for CASSLMRHTFYGYTF.

This chain links TRBV20-1 with TRBJ1-2; perhaps TRBD1 as D (5 bases). CDR1 and CDR2 (germline): DFQATT, SNEGSKA (reference sequence). The CDR3 length is 12 residues. V was trimmed by 5 bases and J by 4 bases, leaving 11 bases between them. This CDR3 reads CSASKDTYGYTF. The CDR3 bases are TGCAGTGCTTCTAAGGACACCTATGGCTACACCTTC.

The chain has TRBV10-3 and TRBJ1-2; 10 bases are shared with TRBD1. Trimming took 7 bases from V and 7 from J; bases not matched to a gene: 6. The CDR3 totals 13 residues. Per the germline V gene, CDR1 is ENHRY and CDR2 is SYGVKD. The CDR3 loop is CAINPGQGLGYTF. DNA for the CDR3: TGTGCCATCAATCCGGGACAGGGGCTTGGCTACACCTTC.

The V gene is TRBV29-1, the J gene TRBJ2-2, with a tentative D call TRBD1 (6 bases). This CDR3 region has 16 residues. From germline, CDR1 is SQVTM and CDR2 ANQGSEA. V gave up 7 bases and J gave up 4 bases, with 22 bases separating them. This chain's CDR3 is CSARYSEGQTTGELFF. As DNA, the CDR3 is TGCAGCGCTCGATACTCAGAGGGACAAACCACCGGGGAGCTGTTTTTT.

For this clonotype: Since the CDR3 does not end with the conserved phenylalanine or tryptophan, this likely comes from a read error. The V and J genes are TRBV29-1 and TRBJ1-2, with 10 bases matching TRBD1. The CDR3 runs to 12 residues. Looked up from germline, CDR1 is SQVTM and CDR2 is ANQGSEA. V was clipped by 6 bases and J by 7 bases; unmatched bases: 5. In nucleotides, the CDR3 is TGCAGCGTCCGGGACAGGGGAAGTGGCTACACCTTA. The encoded protein is CSVRDRGSGYTL.

This clonotype has a count of ten or more. The chain uses TRBV2 and TRBJ2-5; possibly TRBD2 for D (5 bases). Germline CDR1 and CDR2: SNHLY and FYNNEI. V was pared by 6 bases and J by 10 bases, with 24 bases between. The CDR3 totals 15 residues. CDR3 coding DNA: TGTGCCAGCAGGTACTCTCTGGCGGAGGCCTTTGGCCAGTACTTC. Translation gives CASRYSLAEAFGQYF.

The rearrangement joins TRBV5-5 to TRBJ1-5; perhaps TRBD1 as D (5 bases). CDR1 and CDR2 from the germline V gene are SGHKS and YYEKEE (reference sequence). This CDR3 region has 15 residues. The V and J ends lost 0 bases and 9 bases respectively, with 16 bases between them. The CDR3 loop is CASSLGAGPARPQHF. The CDR3 DNA reads as TGTGCCAGCAGCTTGGGAGCGGGGCCCGCGAGGCCCCAGCATTTT.

V is TRBV5-4 and J is TRBJ2-5; 8 bases are a match to TRBD1. The CDR3 length is 15 residues. V was clipped by 4 bases and J by 1 base; unmatched bases: 6. The germline V gene encodes CDR1 SGHNT and CDR2 YYREEE (reference sequence). The CDR3 here is CASSLTDRVQETQYF. CDR3 DNA: TGTGCCAGCAGCCTAACGGACAGGGTCCAAGAGACCCAGTACTTC.

V usage is TRBV7-9 and J usage is TRBJ2-1; maybe TRBD2 (5 bases). In germline, CDR1 is SEHNR, CDR2 FQNEAQ (reference sequence). The CDR3 loop spans 16 amino acids. V lost 4 bases to trimming and J lost 4 bases, with 17 bases between them. The CDR3 DNA follows: TGTGCCAGCAGCTCTGTCTTCGGGGTAAGGTACAATGAGCAGTTCTTC. As protein: CASSSVFGVRYNEQFF. The variable domain in full, with the rest retrieved from reference TRBV7-9 and TRBJ2-1, is DTGVSQNPRHKITKRGQNVTFRCDPISEHNRLYWYRQTLGQGPEFLTYFQNEAQLEKSRLLSDRFSAERPKGSFSTLEIQRTEQGDSAMYLCASSSVFGVRYNEQFFGPGTRLTVL.

A word on this clonotype: Relative to the germline gene, one junction end is altered; a read error may explain this. The rearrangement joins TRBV20-1 to TRBJ2-1, with TRBD2 matching 11 bases. CDR3 length: 14 amino acids. Germline-derived CDR1 and CDR2 are DFQATT and SNEGSKA (reference sequence). The CDR3 spells CSARALAGVNEQFF. For the CDR3, the DNA is TGCAGTGCGAGAGCACTAGCGGGAGTCAACGAGCAGTTCTTC.

The chain joins TRBV2 to TRBJ1-5, with unresolved D. Germline-derived CDR1 and CDR2 are SNHLY and FYNNEI. The length of the CDR3 is 13 residues. V was shortened by 1 base and J by 4 bases, with 5 bases between the two germline ends. The chain's CDR3 is CASSEVPNQPQHF. The CDR3 DNA reads TGTGCCAGCAGTGAAGTACCTAATCAGCCCCAGCATTTT.

The V call is TRBV20-1, the J call TRBJ2-1, with D unresolved. Germline V gene data show CDR1 as DFQATT and CDR2 as SNEGSKA (reference sequence). Deletions cut 3 bases from V and 8 bases from J, with 14 bases between. CDR3 length: 13 residues. The CDR3 protein is CSASALNSYEQFF. Written as DNA, the CDR3 is TGCAGTGCTAGTGCCCTCAATTCATATGAGCAGTTCTTC.

There are a few counts of this clonotype. The chain employs TRBV5-1 and TRBJ2-1; 8 positions agree with TRBD2. This CDR3 is built from 14 residues. J lost 6 bases, V lost 6 bases, and 8 bases had no gene match. CDR1 and CDR2 (germline): SGHRS, YFSETQ. CDR3 residues: CASTHTGGSNEQFF. The DNA of the CDR3 is TGCGCCAGCACCCATACGGGGGGGTCCAATGAGCAGTTCTTC.

This clonotype appeared a single time. In this CDR3 the conserved last residue, phenylalanine or tryptophan, is missing, so a read error is likely. The gene calls are TRBV6-1 and TRBJ2-1; D could derive from TRBD1 or TRBD2 (5 bases each). There are 15 residues in the CDR3. The ends were cut back, 6 bases at V and 0 bases at J, with 12 bases in the middle. CDR1 and CDR2 from the germline V gene are MNHNS and SASEGT. The CDR3 DNA reads TGTGCCAGCAGGGTGGGACGGAGCTCCTACAATGAGCAGTTCTTA. This translates into CASRVGRSSYNEQFL.

V is TRBV7-9 and J is TRBJ1-1; D is possibly TRBD1 (6 bases). The CDR3 has 16 amino acids. CDR1 SEHNR and CDR2 FQNEAQ come from the germline V gene (reference sequence). V lost 1 base and J 1 base, leaving 13 bases between the germline ends. Here the CDR3 DNA reads TGTGCCAGCAGCTTAGTGGGGGGACAAGGGAACACTGAAGCTTTCTTT. It specifies CASSLVGGQGNTEAFF.

J is TRBJ1-1 and V is TRBV12-5; 8 bases match TRBD1. J was trimmed by 1 base and V by 6 bases; bases with no gene match: 4. Germline loops: CDR1 LGHNT, CDR2 FRNRAP. The CDR3 has 14 amino acids. The CDR3: CASGRDRSNTEAFF. In DNA, the CDR3 is TGTGCTAGTGGGCGGGACAGGTCGAACACTGAAGCTTTCTTT.

The chain couples TRBV6-6 to TRBJ2-3; no definite D call. Germline loops: CDR1 MNHNY, CDR2 SVGAGI (reference sequence). Deletions cut 6 bases from V and 1 base from J, with 11 bases between. CDR3 length: 14 amino acids. The CDR3 loop is CASSYTVGTDTQYF. The CDR3 DNA is TGTGCCAGCAGCTACACCGTAGGCACAGATACGCAGTATTTT.

CDR3 nucleotide sequence: TGCAGTGCTAGAGCTCTTACAAGTAATGGCTACACCTTC. Its protein is CSARALTSNGYTF. J is TRBJ1-2 and V is TRBV20-1; D not resolved. V lost 1 base and J lost 6, with 12 bases in between. From germline, CDR1 is DFQATT and CDR2 SNEGSKA (reference sequence). The CDR3 consists of 13 residues.

In its sample, this clonotype was seen many times. This chain links TRBV4-1 with TRBJ1-2; tentatively, D is TRBD1 (6 bases). This CDR3 comprises 17 residues. V lost 0 bases, J lost 3 bases, and 17 bases lay in between. Per germline, CDR1 MGHRA and CDR2 YSYEKL. CDR3 sequence (DNA): TGCGCCAGCAGCCAAGATCACCTATCAAGGACAGACTATGGCTACACCTTC. This translates into CASSQDHLSRTDYGYTF.

In this sample, this clonotype turned up a few times. The genes are TRBV27 and TRBJ1-2; D is possibly TRBD1 (5 bases). The germline V gene encodes CDR1 MNHEY and CDR2 SMNVEV (reference sequence). There are 13 residues in the CDR3. Trimming removed 3 bases at V and 4 bases at J, with 9 bases between. The CDR3 DNA reads as TGTGCCAGCAGTTTTGACGGGGGCTATGGCTACACCTTC. It translates to CASSFDGGYGYTF.

A few counts support this clonotype. V usage is TRBV30 and J usage is TRBJ1-2; 7 bases align to TRBD1. J lost 4 bases, V lost 5 bases, and 7 bases had no gene match. The CDR3 runs 13 residues. CDR1 and CDR2 (germline): GTSNPN, SVGIG (reference sequence). The CDR3 reads CAWLQGFGYGYTF. CDR3 DNA sequence: TGTGCCTGGCTACAGGGGTTCGGCTATGGCTACACCTTC.

This clonotype was picked up a small number of times. The J gene is TRBJ2-7, the V gene TRBV7-2, with 12 nucleotides matching TRBD2. The closer fit of TRBJ2-5 to the DNA end suggests the J call may be wrong. The CDR3 has 17 residues. Per germline, CDR1 SGHTA and CDR2 FQGNSA. As DNA, the CDR3 is TGTGCCAGCAGCTTAATACTAGCGGGGGGCCCAAAAGAGACCCAGTACTTC. Amino acids: CASSLILAGGPKETQYF.

This clonotype was seen more than once but under ten times. The J gene is TRBJ2-3, the V gene TRBV25-1, with D perhaps TRBD2 (6 bases). The CDR3 covers 15 residues. V shed 4 bases and J shed 1 base, with 12 bases lying between them. CDR1 MGHDK and CDR2 SYGVNS come from the germline V gene. The CDR3 loop reads CASSVRGAGTDTQYF. The CDR3, as DNA: TGTGCCAGCAGTGTTCGCGGGGCCGGCACAGATACGCAGTATTTT. The whole variable domain, remainder taken from reference TRBV25-1 and TRBJ2-3, is EADIYQTPRYLVIGTGKKITLECSQTMGHDKMYWYQQDPGMELHLIHYSYGVNSTEKGDLSSESTVSRIRTEHFPLTLESARPSHTSQYLCASSVRGAGTDTQYFGPGTRLTVL.

This chain connects TRBV11-2 to TRBJ2-1; D not resolved. Germline V lookup: CDR1 SGHAT, CDR2 FQNNGV. This CDR3 spans 12 amino acids. The V and J ends lost 1 base and 8 bases respectively, with 6 bases between them. Here the CDR3 reads CASSLGLYEQFF. In DNA form, the CDR3 reads TGTGCCAGCAGCTTAGGGCTGTATGAGCAGTTCTTC.